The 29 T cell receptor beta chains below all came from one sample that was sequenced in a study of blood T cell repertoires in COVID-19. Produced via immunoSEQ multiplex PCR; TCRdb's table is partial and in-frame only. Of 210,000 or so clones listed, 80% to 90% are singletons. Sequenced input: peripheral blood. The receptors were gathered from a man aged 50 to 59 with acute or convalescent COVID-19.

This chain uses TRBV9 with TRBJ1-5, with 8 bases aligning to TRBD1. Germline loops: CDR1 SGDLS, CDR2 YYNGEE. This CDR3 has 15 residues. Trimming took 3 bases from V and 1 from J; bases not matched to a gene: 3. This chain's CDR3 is CASSDGQGSNQPQHF. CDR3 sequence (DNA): TGTGCCAGCAGCGACGGACAGGGCAGCAATCAGCCCCAGCATTTT.

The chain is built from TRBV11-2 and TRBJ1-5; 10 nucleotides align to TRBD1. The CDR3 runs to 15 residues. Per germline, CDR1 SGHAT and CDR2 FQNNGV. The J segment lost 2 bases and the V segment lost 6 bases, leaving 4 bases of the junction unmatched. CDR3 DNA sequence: TGTGCCAGCAGTCGGACAGGGGGAGGCAATCAGCCCCAGCATTTT. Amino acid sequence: CASSRTGGGNQPQHF.

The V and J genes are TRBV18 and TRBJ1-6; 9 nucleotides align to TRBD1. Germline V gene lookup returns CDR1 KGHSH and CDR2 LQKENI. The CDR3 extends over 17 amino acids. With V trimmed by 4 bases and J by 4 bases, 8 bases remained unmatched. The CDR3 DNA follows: TGTGCCAGCTCACGAATTGCCGGGACAGGGTATAATTCACCCCTCCACTTT. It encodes CASSRIAGTGYNSPLHF.

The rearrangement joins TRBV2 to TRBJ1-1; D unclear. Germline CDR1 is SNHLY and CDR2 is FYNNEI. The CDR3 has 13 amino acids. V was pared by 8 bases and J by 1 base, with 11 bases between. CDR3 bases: TGTGCCAGCGCCTTTAACTCGAACACTGAAGCTTTCTTT. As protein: CASAFNSNTEAFF. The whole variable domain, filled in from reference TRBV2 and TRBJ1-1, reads EPEVTQTPSHQVTQMGQEVILRCVPISNHLYFYWYRQILGQKVEFLVSFYNNEISEKSEIFDDQFSVERPDGSNFTLKIRSTKLEDSAMYFCASAFNSNTEAFFGQGTRLTVV.

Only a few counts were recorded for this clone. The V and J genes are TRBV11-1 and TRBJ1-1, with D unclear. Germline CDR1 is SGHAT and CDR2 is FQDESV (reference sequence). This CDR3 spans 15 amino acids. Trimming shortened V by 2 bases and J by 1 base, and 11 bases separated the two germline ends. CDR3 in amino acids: CASSLRSAGNTEAFF. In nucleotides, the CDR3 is TGTGCCAGCAGCTTACGGTCGGCAGGGAACACTGAAGCTTTCTTT.

The DNA for the CDR3 is TGTGCCAGCAGCGTGGGCTTATCTGGAAACACCATATATTTT. Encoded protein: CASSVGLSGNTIYF. The chain employs TRBV9 and TRBJ1-3; D is uncertain. Germline V lookup: CDR1 SGDLS, CDR2 YYNGEE. With 2 bases removed from V and 1 base from J, the gap between germline ends came to 7 bases. CDR3 size: 14 residues.

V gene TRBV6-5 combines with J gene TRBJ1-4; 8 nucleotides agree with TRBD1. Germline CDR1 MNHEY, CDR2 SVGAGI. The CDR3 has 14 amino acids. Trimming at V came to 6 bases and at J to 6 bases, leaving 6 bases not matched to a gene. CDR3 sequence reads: CASRAGQGDEKLFF. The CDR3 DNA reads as TGTGCCAGCAGGGCCGGACAGGGCGATGAAAAACTGTTTTTT.

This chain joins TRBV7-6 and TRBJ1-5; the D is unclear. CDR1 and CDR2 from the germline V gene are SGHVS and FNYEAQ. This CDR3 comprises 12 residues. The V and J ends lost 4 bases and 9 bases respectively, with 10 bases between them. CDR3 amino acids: CASSSGRGPQHF. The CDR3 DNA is TGTGCCAGCAGCTCCGGGCGGGGGCCCCAGCATTTT.

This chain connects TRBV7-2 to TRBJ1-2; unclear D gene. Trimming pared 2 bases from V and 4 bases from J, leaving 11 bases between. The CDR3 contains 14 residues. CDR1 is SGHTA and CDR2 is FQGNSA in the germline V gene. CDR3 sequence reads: CASSLFGEGYGYTF. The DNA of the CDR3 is TGTGCCAGCAGCTTATTTGGGGAGGGCTATGGCTACACCTTC.

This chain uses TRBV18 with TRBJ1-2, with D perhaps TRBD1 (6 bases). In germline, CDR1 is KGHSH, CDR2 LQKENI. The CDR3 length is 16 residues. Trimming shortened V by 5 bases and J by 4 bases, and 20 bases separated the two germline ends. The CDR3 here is CASSSQGSLVAYGYTF. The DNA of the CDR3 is TGTGCCAGCTCATCCCAGGGGAGCCTTGTGGCCTATGGCTACACCTTC.

This chain's CDR3 is CASSDRGYGYTF. The CDR3 DNA sequence: TGTGCCAGCAGCGACAGGGGCTATGGCTACACCTTC. The rearrangement joins TRBV3-1 (or the pseudogene TRBV3-2) to TRBJ1-2, with 8 positions matching TRBD1. V gave up 5 bases and J gave up 4 bases; unmatched junction bases: 0. The CDR3 sequence is 12 residues long. Looked up from germline, CDR1 is LGHDT and CDR2 is YNNKEL (reference sequence).

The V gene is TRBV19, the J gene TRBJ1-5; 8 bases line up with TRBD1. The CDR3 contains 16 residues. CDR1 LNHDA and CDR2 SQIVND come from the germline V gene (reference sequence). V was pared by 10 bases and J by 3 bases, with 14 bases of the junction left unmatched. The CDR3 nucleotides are TGTGCCACCCGATATGCCGGACAGGGTACCAATCAGCCCCAGCATTTT. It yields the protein CATRYAGQGTNQPQHF.

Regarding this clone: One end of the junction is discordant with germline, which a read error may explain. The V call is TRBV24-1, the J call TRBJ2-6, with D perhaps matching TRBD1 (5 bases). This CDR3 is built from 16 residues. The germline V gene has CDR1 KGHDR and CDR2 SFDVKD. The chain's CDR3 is CATSDFGSFWGQRPDF. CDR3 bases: TGTGCCACCAGTGATTTCGGCAGTTTCTGGGGCCAACGTCCTGACTTC.

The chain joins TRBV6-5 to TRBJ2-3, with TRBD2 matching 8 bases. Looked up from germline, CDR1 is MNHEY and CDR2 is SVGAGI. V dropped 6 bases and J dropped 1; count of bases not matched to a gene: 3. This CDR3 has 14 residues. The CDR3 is CASRLAGGTDTQYF. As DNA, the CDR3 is TGTGCCAGCAGGCTAGCGGGTGGCACAGATACGCAGTATTTT.

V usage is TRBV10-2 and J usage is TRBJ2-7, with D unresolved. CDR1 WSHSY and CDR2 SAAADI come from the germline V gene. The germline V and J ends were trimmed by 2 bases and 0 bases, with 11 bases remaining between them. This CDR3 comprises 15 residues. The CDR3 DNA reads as TGCGCCAGCAGTGAGCCGAGCGATGGCTCCTACGAGCAGTACTTC. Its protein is CASSEPSDGSYEQYF.

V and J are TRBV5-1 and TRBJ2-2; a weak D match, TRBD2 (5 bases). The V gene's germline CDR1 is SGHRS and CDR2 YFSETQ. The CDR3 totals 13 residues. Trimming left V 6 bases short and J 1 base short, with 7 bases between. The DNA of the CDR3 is TGCGCCAGCACCGGAGGGAACACCGGGGAGCTGTTTTTT. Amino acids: CASTGGNTGELFF. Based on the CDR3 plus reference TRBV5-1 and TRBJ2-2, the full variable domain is KAGVTQTPRYLIKTRGQQVTLSCSPISGHRSVSWYQQTPGQGLQFLFEYFSETQRNKGNFPGRFSGRQFSNSRSEMNVSTLELGDSALYLCASTGGNTGELFFGEGSRLTVL.

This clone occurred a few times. The CDR3, as DNA: TGTGCCAGCAGCTCAACCAGGGATTTGGGTGAAAAACTGTTTTTT. This encodes CASSSTRDLGEKLFF. V gene TRBV5-4 combines with J gene TRBJ1-4; a possible D gene is TRBD1 (5 bases). The germline V gene encodes CDR1 SGHNT and CDR2 YYREEE (reference sequence). Trimming pared 3 bases from V and 7 bases from J, leaving 16 bases between. This CDR3 is built from 15 residues.

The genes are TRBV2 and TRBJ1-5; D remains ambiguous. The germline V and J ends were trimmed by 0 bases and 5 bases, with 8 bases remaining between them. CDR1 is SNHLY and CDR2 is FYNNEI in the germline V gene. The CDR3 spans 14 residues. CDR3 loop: CASSEAGSHQPQHF. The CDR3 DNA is TGTGCCAGCAGTGAAGCGGGGAGCCATCAGCCCCAGCATTTT.

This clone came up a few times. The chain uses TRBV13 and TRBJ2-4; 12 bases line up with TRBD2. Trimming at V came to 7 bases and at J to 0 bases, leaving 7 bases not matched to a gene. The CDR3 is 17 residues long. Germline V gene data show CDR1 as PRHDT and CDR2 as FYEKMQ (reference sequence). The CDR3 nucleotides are TGTGCCAGCACCAGCCTAGCGGGGGGGCTAGCCAAAAACATTCAGTACTTC. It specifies CASTSLAGGLAKNIQYF.

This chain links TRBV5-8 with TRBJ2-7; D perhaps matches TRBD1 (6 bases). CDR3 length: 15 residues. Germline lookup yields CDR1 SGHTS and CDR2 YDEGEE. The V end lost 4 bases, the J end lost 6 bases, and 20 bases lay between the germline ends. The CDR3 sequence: CASSPNPGQISEQYF. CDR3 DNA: TGTGCCAGCAGCCCTAACCCGGGACAAATAAGCGAGCAGTACTTC.

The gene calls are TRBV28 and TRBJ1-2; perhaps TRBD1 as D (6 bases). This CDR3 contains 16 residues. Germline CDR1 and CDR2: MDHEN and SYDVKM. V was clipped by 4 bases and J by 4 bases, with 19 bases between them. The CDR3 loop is CASSSLGAGVGYGYTF. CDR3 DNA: TGTGCCAGCAGTTCTTTGGGGGCAGGGGTAGGCTATGGCTACACCTTC.

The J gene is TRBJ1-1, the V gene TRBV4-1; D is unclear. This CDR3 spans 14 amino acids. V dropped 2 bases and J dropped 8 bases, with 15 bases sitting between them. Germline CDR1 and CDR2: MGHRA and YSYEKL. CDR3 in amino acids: CASSQTRGGSEAFF. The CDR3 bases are TGCGCCAGCAGCCAAACCCGGGGAGGTTCGGAAGCTTTCTTT.

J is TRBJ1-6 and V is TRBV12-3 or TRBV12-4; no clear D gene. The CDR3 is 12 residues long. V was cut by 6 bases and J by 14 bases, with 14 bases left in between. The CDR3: CASSPARGSLHF. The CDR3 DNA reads TGTGCCAGCAGCCCTGCCCGGGGATCCCTCCACTTT.

CDR3 sequence (DNA): TGTGCCAGCAGCCCACGGCAGGACTCCTATGGCTACACCTTC. Translating it yields CASSPRQDSYGYTF. The V and J genes are TRBV6-5 and TRBJ1-2; D is uncertain. Germline V gives CDR1 MNHEY, CDR2 SVGAGI. V gave up 6 bases and J gave up 4 bases, with 15 bases separating them. There are 14 residues in the CDR3.

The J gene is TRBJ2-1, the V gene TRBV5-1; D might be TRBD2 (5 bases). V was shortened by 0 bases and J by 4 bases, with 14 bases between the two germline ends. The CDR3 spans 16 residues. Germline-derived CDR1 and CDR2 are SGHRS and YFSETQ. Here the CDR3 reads CASSLVPGKRYNEQFF. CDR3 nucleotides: TGCGCCAGCAGCTTGGTACCGGGAAAGCGTTACAATGAGCAGTTCTTC.

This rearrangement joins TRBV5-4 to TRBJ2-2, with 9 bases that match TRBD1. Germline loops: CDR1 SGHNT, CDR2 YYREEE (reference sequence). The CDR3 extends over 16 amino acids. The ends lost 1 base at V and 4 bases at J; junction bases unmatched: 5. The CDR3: CASSLRTGVPTGELFF. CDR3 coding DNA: TGTGCCAGCAGCTTGAGGACAGGGGTACCCACCGGGGAGCTGTTTTTT.

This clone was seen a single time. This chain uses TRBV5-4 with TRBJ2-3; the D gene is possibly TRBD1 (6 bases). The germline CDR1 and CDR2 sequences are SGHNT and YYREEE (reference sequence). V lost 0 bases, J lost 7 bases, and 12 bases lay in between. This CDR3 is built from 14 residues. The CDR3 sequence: CASSLAGRGHTQYF. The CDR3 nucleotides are TGTGCCAGCAGCTTGGCGGGCAGGGGCCATACGCAGTATTTT. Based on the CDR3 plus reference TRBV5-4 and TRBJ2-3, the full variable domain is ETGVTQSPTHLIKTRGQQVTLRCSSQSGHNTVSWYQQALGQGPQFIFQYYREEENGRGNFPPRFSGLQFPNYSSELNVNALELDDSALYLCASSLAGRGHTQYFGPGTRLTVL.

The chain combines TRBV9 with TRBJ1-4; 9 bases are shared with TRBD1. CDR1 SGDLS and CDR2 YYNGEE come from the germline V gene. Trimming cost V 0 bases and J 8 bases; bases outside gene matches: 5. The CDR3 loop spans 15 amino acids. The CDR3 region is CASSVAGQGFEKLFF. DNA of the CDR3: TGTGCCAGCAGCGTAGCCGGACAGGGGTTCGAAAAACTGTTTTTT.

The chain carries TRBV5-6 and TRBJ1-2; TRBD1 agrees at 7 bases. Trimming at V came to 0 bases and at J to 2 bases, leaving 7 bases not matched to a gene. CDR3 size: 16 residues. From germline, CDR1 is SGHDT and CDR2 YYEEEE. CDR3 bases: TGTGCCAGCAGCTTGGGCTACCGACAGGGAAACTATGGCTACACCTTC. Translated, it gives CASSLGYRQGNYGYTF.